One and the same sample provided the 2 T cell receptor beta chains below, sequenced in a study of T cell responses to AZD1222 COVID-19 vaccine. Assay used: immunoSEQ multiplex PCR; TCRdb lists only in-frame clones, some missing. Among 150,000 to 200,000 clones listed, under 95% were seen once. This specimen consisted of peripheral blood, obtained 28 days after the second AZD1222 dose. The source is an adult who received the AZD1222 COVID-19 vaccine.

This clone was observed a single time. This sequence joins TRBV4-3 and TRBJ2-1, with 8 bases lining up with TRBD2. The trim removed 1 base at V and 4 bases at J, leaving 3 bases unmatched. Germline CDR1 is LGHNA and CDR2 is YSLEER. The CDR3 totals 15 residues. Written as DNA, the CDR3 is TGCGCCAGCAGCCAAGGGTCTAGCGGGTACAATGAGCAGTTCTTC. Its protein product is CASSQGSSGYNEQFF.

This chain uses TRBV5-4 with TRBJ2-7; D possibly matches TRBD1 or TRBD2 (5 bases each). The CDR3 is made up of 17 amino acids. V was cut by 2 bases and J by 5 bases, with 23 bases left in between. Looked up from germline, CDR1 is SGHNT and CDR2 is YYREEE (reference sequence). The DNA of the CDR3 is TGTGCCAGCAGCTTATGGCAGGGAATCCGGGGAATGCACGAGCAGTACTTC. Translating it yields CASSLWQGIRGMHEQYF. The full variable domain, its missing parts supplied by reference TRBV5-4 and TRBJ2-7, is ETGVTQSPTHLIKTRGQQVTLRCSSQSGHNTVSWYQQALGQGPQFIFQYYREEENGRGNFPPRFSGLQFPNYSSELNVNALELDDSALYLCASSLWQGIRGMHEQYFGPGTRLTVT.